One and the same sample provided the 2 T cell receptor beta chains below, sequenced in a study of blood T cell repertoires in COVID-19. Using immunoSEQ multiplex PCR, the repertoire was profiled, and TCRdb retains in-frame clones only, with some absent. Altogether 60,000 to 90,000 clones are present, around nine tenths being singletons, with the ten largest covering around 5.1%. Sequenced material: peripheral blood. The receptors shown here come from a woman older than 75 with active or convalescent COVID-19.

The V gene is TRBV9, the J gene TRBJ2-7; D is uncertain. There are 14 residues in the CDR3. Germline V CDR1 and CDR2: SGDLS, YYNGEE. V lost 0 bases and J 0 bases, leaving 7 bases between the germline ends. This CDR3 is CASSVGGYSYEQYF. CDR3 nucleotide sequence: TGTGCCAGCAGCGTAGGCGGCTACTCCTACGAGCAGTACTTC.

The gene calls are TRBV5-5 and TRBJ1-2; TRBD1 might be the D (5 bases). CDR1 SGHKS and CDR2 YYEKEE come from the germline V gene (reference sequence). V was shortened by 0 bases and J by 8 bases, with 11 bases between the two germline ends. This CDR3 has 13 amino acids. In nucleotides, the CDR3 is TGTGCCAGCAGCTTGGGGGCGACAGTCGGCTACACCTTC. It codes for CASSLGATVGYTF.